Following are 21 T cell receptor beta chains from one sample sequenced in a study of OX40 agonist ivuxolimab in advanced cancers. Libraries were prepared by immunoSEQ multiplex PCR; TCRdb keeps only in-frame clonotypes and omits some of them. The sample carries tens of thousands of clones, roughly 94% recorded once. Material: CD4+ or CD8+ T cells sorted from blood, obtained in a trial of the OX40 agonist ivuxolimab. These receptors came from an adult with an advanced solid tumor such as melanoma, head and neck, liver or kidney cancer.

The J gene is TRBJ2-1, the V gene TRBV7-9; maybe TRBD2 (5 bases). The V end lost 2 bases, the J end lost 5 bases, and 13 bases lay between the germline ends. Germline assignment: CDR1 SEHNR and CDR2 FQNEAQ (reference sequence). This CDR3 spans 15 amino acids. Written as DNA, the CDR3 is TGTGCCAGCAGCTTAAGGGAGTATGGGAACAATGAGCAGTTCTTC. It codes for CASSLREYGNNEQFF.

The genes are TRBV4-1 and TRBJ2-1, with D hard to call. The CDR3 totals 15 residues. V was clipped by 2 bases and J by 0 bases, with 8 bases between them. Germline V lookup: CDR1 MGHRA, CDR2 YSYEKL. CDR3 nucleotide sequence: TGCGCCAGCAGCCAACAGGTTAGCTCCTACAATGAGCAGTTCTTC. Translation gives CASSQQVSSYNEQFF.

The chain joins TRBV6-1 to TRBJ2-1; 8 bases align to TRBD2. The CDR3 runs 15 residues. Germline V gene data show CDR1 as MNHNS and CDR2 as SASEGT. J gave up 0 bases and V 7 bases, and 5 bases lay outside the gene matches. The CDR3 protein is CASTRTSYSYNEQFF. The CDR3, as DNA: TGTGCCAGCACTCGGACTAGCTACTCCTACAATGAGCAGTTCTTC.

DNA of the CDR3: TGTGCCAGCAGCTCGGGTCTCTTCGTAGAGGAGACCCAGTACTTC. Protein sequence: CASSSGLFVEETQYF. This rearrangement joins TRBV7-2 to TRBJ2-5, with D unclear. Germline V CDR1 and CDR2: SGHTA, FQGNSA. The CDR3 totals 15 residues. Trimming pared 4 bases from V and 5 bases from J, leaving 17 bases between.

The chain couples TRBV27 to TRBJ2-1; 15 bases match TRBD2. Germline CDR1 is MNHEY and CDR2 is SMNVEV (reference sequence). The CDR3 is made up of 16 amino acids. V lost 6 bases, J lost 5 bases, and 5 bases stayed unmatched. CDR3 loop: CASSSWTSGGDNEQFF. In DNA form, the CDR3 reads TGTGCCAGCAGCTCGTGGACTAGCGGGGGGGACAATGAGCAGTTCTTC.

The chain joins TRBV28 to TRBJ1-1, with 12 bases that match TRBD1. The CDR3 loop spans 18 amino acids. Trimming took 3 bases from V and 0 from J; bases not matched to a gene: 8. CDR1 and CDR2 from the germline V gene are MDHEN and SYDVKM. CDR3 sequence (DNA): TGTGCCAGCAGTTTTGGAACCGGGGACAGGGGGCTGAACACTGAAGCTTTCTTT. Translation gives CASSFGTGDRGLNTEAFF.

J is TRBJ2-7 and V is TRBV27, with TRBD2 matching over 8 bases. Germline assignment: CDR1 MNHEY and CDR2 SMNVEV (reference sequence). Trimming removed 6 bases from V and 6 bases from J; junction bases left unmatched: 10. There are 14 residues in the CDR3. This chain's CDR3 is CASSQRREDREQYF. The DNA for the CDR3 is TGTGCCAGCAGCCAACGGCGGGAGGACCGCGAGCAGTACTTC.

There are a few counts of this clone. The genes are TRBV28 and TRBJ1-1, with unresolved D. The CDR3 consists of 10 residues. The V gene's germline CDR1 is MDHEN and CDR2 SYDVKM. V lost 10 bases, J lost 8 bases, and 11 bases lay in between. The CDR3 nucleotides are TGTGCCACTGGCAGTCAAGAAGCTTTCTTT. It codes for CATGSQEAFF. The variable domain in full, with the rest retrieved from reference TRBV28 and TRBJ1-1, is DVKVTQSSRYLVKRTGEKVFLECVQDMDHENMFWYRQDPGLGLRLIYFSYDVKMKEKGDIPEGYSVSREKKERFSLILESASTNQTSMYLCATGSQEAFFGQGTRLTVV.

The rearrangement joins TRBV27 to TRBJ2-7; D remains ambiguous. Trimming shortened V by 2 bases and J by 5 bases, and 10 bases separated the two germline ends. Germline V CDR1 and CDR2: MNHEY, SMNVEV (reference sequence). This CDR3 comprises 13 residues. CDR3 amino acids: CASSLRDTHEQYF. In nucleotides, the CDR3 is TGTGCCAGCAGTTTACGAGACACCCACGAGCAGTACTTC.

The chain couples TRBV5-1 to TRBJ2-1, with D perhaps matching TRBD1 (6 bases). V was shortened by 4 bases and J by 0 bases, with 17 bases between the two germline ends. The CDR3 totals 17 residues. CDR1 SGHRS and CDR2 YFSETQ come from the germline V gene. For the CDR3, the DNA is TGCGCCAGCAGCCCCCAAATACAGGGCTTCTCCTACAATGAGCAGTTCTTC. Encoded protein: CASSPQIQGFSYNEQFF.

The V and J genes are TRBV7-9 and TRBJ1-1; 8 bases match TRBD1. Trimming cost V 4 bases and J 3 bases; bases outside gene matches: 7. Germline lookup yields CDR1 SEHNR and CDR2 FQNEAQ (reference sequence). The CDR3 sequence is 15 residues long. This chain's CDR3 is CASSWAQGADTEAFF. CDR3 DNA sequence: TGTGCCAGCAGCTGGGCCCAGGGGGCTGACACTGAAGCTTTCTTT.

The DNA of the CDR3 is TGTGCCAGCAGTAGGGGGGGCAATGAGCAGTTCTTC. Translated, it gives CASSRGGNEQFF. The chain couples TRBV27 to TRBJ2-1; D is perhaps TRBD2 (7 bases). Germline V gene sequence: CDR1 MNHEY, CDR2 SMNVEV (reference sequence). Trimming removed 5 bases from V and 6 bases from J, with 8 bases in between. The CDR3 loop spans 12 amino acids.

V gene TRBV27 combines with J gene TRBJ2-1; D is unresolved. The CDR3 extends over 11 amino acids. CDR1 is MNHEY, CDR2 SMNVEV, per germline (reference sequence). The V end lost 8 bases, the J end lost 4 bases, and 6 bases lay between the germline ends. The CDR3, as DNA: TGTGCCAGCGGCGTTTACAATGAGCAGTTCTTC. Protein product: CASGVYNEQFF.

This clone was seen just once. The gene calls are TRBV7-2 and TRBJ2-1; 8 nucleotides match TRBD2. Germline loops: CDR1 SGHTA, CDR2 FQGNSA. The ends lost 2 bases at V and 5 bases at J; junction bases unmatched: 17. CDR3 length: 19 amino acids. CDR3 residues: CASSLNGRAYSVWDNEQFF. The CDR3 DNA reads as TGTGCCAGCAGCTTAAACGGGAGGGCCTACTCCGTTTGGGACAATGAGCAGTTCTTC.

The rearrangement uses TRBV2 and TRBJ2-5; no clear D gene. The CDR3 is made up of 14 amino acids. Trimming left V 6 bases short and J 5 bases short, with 16 bases between. The germline CDR1 and CDR2 sequences are SNHLY and FYNNEI. This CDR3 reads CASRRDSAWETQYF. The CDR3 nucleotides are TGTGCCAGCAGGAGAGACTCTGCTTGGGAGACCCAGTACTTC. The entire variable domain, with the rest obtained from reference TRBV2 and TRBJ2-5, is as follows: EPEVTQTPSHQVTQMGQEVILRCVPISNHLYFYWYRQILGQKVEFLVSFYNNEISEKSEIFDDQFSVERPDGSNFTLKIRSTKLEDSAMYFCASRRDSAWETQYFGPGTRLLVL.

The chain joins TRBV11-2 to TRBJ2-4, with a possible D match to TRBD1 (5 bases). Trimming cost V 1 base and J 0 bases, with 13 bases left between them. The CDR3 contains 17 residues. Germline-derived CDR1 and CDR2 are SGHAT and FQNNGV. DNA for the CDR3: TGTGCCAGCAGCTTAGGGACATCTTACCTAGCCAAAAACATTCAGTACTTC. It encodes CASSLGTSYLAKNIQYF.

The rearrangement uses TRBV9 and TRBJ2-6; D possibly corresponds to TRBD1 (6 bases). Trimming removed 9 bases at V and 0 bases at J, with 13 bases between. CDR3 length equals 15 residues. Looked up from germline, CDR1 is SGDLS and CDR2 is YYNGEE. DNA for the CDR3: TGTGCCACCGCACAGGGACCCTCTGGGGCCAACGTCCTGACTTTC. Translated, it gives CATAQGPSGANVLTF.

V and J are TRBV5-1 and TRBJ1-4; D is undetermined. V was clipped by 0 bases and J by 2 bases, with 5 bases between them. The length of the CDR3 is 14 residues. The V gene's germline CDR1 is SGHRS and CDR2 YFSETQ. Written as DNA, the CDR3 is TGCGCCAGCAGCTTGGGACGGACTAATGAAAAACTGTTTTTT. As protein: CASSLGRTNEKLFF.

CDR3 sequence: CASSLDPERASSYNEQFF. DNA for the CDR3: TGTGCCAGCAGCTTAGATCCTGAGAGAGCGAGCTCCTACAATGAGCAGTTCTTC. The rearrangement joins TRBV11-3 to TRBJ2-1; D unresolved. Germline V lookup: CDR1 SGHNT, CDR2 YENEEA. This CDR3 region has 18 residues. V was cut by 0 bases and J by 0 bases, with 15 bases left in between.

This clone has a single count. DNA of the CDR3: TGTGCCAGCAGAGGACAGAACCAAGAGACCCAGTACTTC. The encoded protein is CASRGQNQETQYF. The rearrangement joins TRBV2 to TRBJ2-5, with D tentatively TRBD1 (6 bases). The V end lost 6 bases, the J end lost 0 bases, and 8 bases lay between the germline ends. The CDR3 loop spans 13 amino acids. CDR1 and CDR2 (germline): SNHLY, FYNNEI.

As DNA, the CDR3 is TGTGCCAGCAGCTTTCGGGGGGCAGGGCCCTACAATGAGCAGTTCTTC. Translated: CASSFRGAGPYNEQFF. V usage is TRBV28 and J usage is TRBJ2-1, with TRBD2 as a possible D gene (7 bases). Germline V gives CDR1 MDHEN, CDR2 SYDVKM. The V and J ends lost 6 bases and 2 bases respectively, with 17 bases between them. CDR3 length equals 16 residues.